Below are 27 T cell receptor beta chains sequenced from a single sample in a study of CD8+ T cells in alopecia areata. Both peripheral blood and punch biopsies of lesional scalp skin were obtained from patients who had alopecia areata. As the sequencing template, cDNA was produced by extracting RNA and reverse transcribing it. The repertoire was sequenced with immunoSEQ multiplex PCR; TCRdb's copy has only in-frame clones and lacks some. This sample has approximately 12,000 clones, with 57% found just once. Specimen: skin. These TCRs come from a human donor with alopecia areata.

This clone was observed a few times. DNA for the CDR3: TGTGCCAGCAGCTTAGCCGGGGGTTTTGAAGCTTTCTTT. Translated, it gives CASSLAGGFEAFF. V and J are TRBV7-2 and TRBJ1-1, with D perhaps TRBD1 (5 bases). Germline lookup yields CDR1 SGHTA and CDR2 FQGNSA. CDR3 length equals 13 residues. V lost 0 bases and J 7 bases, leaving 9 bases between the germline ends. Looking up the rest from reference TRBV7-2 and TRBJ1-1 gives the full variable domain: GAGVSQSPSNKVTEKGKDVELRCDPISGHTALYWYRQSLGQGLEFLIYFQGNSAPDKSGLPSDRFSAERTGGSVSTLTIQRTQQEDSAVYLCASSLAGGFEAFFGQGTRLTVV.

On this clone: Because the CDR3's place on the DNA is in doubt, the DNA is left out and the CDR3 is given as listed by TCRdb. The CDR3 here is CASSPPDGTGGQLMKNCFF. The V gene is TRBV23-1, the J gene TRBJ1-4; the DNA was not compared with TRBD1, the D call given in the table. TRBV23-1 is an ORF, and what it does is uncertain. Counting both end residues, the CDR3 totals 19 amino acids.

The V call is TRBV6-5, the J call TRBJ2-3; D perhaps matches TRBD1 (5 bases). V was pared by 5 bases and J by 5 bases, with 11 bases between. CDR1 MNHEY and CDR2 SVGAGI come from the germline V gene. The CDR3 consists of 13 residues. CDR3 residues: CASSKLRGDTQYF. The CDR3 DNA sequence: TGTGCCAGCAGTAAACTAAGGGGAGATACGCAGTATTTT.

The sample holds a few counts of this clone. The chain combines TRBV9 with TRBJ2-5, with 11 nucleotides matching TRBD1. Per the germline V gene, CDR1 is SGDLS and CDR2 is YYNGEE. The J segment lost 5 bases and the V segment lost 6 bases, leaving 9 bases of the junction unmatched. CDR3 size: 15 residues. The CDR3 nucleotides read TGTGCCAGCACTACCGGGACAGGGGGGGGCGAGACCCAGTACTTC. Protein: CASTTGTGGGETQYF.

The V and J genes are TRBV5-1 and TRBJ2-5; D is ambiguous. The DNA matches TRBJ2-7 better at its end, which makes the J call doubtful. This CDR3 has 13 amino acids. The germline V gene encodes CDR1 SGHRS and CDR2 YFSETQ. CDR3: CASSLRSGYEQYF. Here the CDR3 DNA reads TGCGCCAGCAGCTTGCGGTCAGGCTACGAGCAGTACTTC.

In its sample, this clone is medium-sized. The CDR3 spells CASSSGATNEKLFF. CDR3 DNA: TGTGCCAGCTCATCAGGGGCCACTAATGAAAAACTGTTTTTT. The J gene is TRBJ1-4, the V gene TRBV18; D is possibly TRBD1 (6 bases). The CDR3 has 14 amino acids. Per the germline V gene, CDR1 is KGHSH and CDR2 is LQKENI. Trimming shortened V by 5 bases and J by 2 bases, and 9 bases separated the two germline ends. Full variable domain (remainder filled in from reference TRBV18 and TRBJ1-4): NAGVMQNPRHLVRRRGQEARLRCSPMKGHSHVYWYRQLPEEGLKFMVYLQKENIIDESGMPKERFSAEFPKEGPSILRIQQVVRGDSAAYFCASSSGATNEKLFFGSGTQLSVL.

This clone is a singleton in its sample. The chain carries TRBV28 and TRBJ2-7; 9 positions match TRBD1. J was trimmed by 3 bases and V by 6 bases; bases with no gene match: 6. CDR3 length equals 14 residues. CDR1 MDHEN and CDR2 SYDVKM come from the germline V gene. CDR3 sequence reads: CASSRDRVHYEQYF. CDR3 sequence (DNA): TGTGCCAGCAGCCGGGACAGGGTACACTACGAGCAGTACTTC.

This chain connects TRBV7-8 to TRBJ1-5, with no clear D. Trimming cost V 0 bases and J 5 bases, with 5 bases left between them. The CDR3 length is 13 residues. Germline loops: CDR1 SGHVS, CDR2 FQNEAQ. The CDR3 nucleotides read TGTGCCAGCAGCTTAGCTTCTCATCAGCCCCAGCATTTT. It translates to CASSLASHQPQHF.

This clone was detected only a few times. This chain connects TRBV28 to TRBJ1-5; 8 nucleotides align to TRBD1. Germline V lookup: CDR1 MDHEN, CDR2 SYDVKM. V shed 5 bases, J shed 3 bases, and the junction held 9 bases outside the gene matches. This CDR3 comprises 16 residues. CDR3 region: CASSQKRTGPNQPQHF. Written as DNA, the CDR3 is TGTGCCAGCAGTCAAAAACGGACAGGGCCCAATCAGCCCCAGCATTTT.

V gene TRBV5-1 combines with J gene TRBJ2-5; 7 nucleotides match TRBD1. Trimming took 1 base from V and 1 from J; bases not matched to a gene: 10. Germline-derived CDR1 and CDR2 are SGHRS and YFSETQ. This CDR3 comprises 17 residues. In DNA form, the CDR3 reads TGCGCCAGCAGCTTGTCCCCCGGGACAGCCATCCAAGAGACCCAGTACTTC. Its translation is CASSLSPGTAIQETQYF.

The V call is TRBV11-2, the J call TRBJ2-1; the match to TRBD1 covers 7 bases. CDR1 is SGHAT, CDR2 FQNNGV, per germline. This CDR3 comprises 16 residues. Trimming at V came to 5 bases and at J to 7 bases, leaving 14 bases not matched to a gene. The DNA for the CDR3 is TGTGCCAGCAGCCCAGTCCTTAGTTTACAGGGGAATGAGCAGTTCTTC. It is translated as CASSPVLSLQGNEQFF.

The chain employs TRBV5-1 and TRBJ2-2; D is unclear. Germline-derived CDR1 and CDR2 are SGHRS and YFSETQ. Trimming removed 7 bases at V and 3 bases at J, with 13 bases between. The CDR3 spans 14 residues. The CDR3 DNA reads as TGCGCCAGCTACTACCCGTACGACACCGGGGAGCTGTTTTTT. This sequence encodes CASYYPYDTGELFF.

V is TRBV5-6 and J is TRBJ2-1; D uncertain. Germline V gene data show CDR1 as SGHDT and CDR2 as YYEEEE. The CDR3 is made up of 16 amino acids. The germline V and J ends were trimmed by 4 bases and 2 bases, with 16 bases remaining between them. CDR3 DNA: TGTGCCAGCAGCGGACCTGGACCCGGAGCCTACAATGAGCAGTTCTTC. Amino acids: CASSGPGPGAYNEQFF.

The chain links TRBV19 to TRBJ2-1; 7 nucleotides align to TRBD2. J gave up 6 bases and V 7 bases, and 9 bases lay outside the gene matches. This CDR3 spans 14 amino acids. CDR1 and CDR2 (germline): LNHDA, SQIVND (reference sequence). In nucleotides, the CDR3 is TGTGCCAGTAACGGGGTAGCGGGCGCCAATGAGCAGTTCTTC. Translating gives CASNGVAGANEQFF.

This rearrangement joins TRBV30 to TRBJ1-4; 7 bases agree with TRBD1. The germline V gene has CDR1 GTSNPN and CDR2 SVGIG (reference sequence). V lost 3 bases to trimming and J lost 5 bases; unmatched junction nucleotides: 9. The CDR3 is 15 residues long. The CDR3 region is CAWRNTGAVNEKLFF. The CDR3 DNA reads TGTGCCTGGAGAAACACAGGGGCGGTCAATGAAAAACTGTTTTTT.

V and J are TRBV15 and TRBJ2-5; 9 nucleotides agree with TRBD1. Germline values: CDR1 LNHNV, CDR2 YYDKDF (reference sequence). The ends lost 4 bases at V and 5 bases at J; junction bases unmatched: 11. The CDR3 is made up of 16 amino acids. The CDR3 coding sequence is TGTGCCACCAGCAATCCGTTACAGGGGGCCTACGAGACCCAGTACTTC. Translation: CATSNPLQGAYETQYF.

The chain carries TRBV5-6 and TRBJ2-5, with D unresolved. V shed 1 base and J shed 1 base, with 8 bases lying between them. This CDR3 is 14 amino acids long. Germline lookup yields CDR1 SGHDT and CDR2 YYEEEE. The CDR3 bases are TGTGCCAGCAGCTTGTGGCCTACCCAAGAGACCCAGTACTTC. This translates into CASSLWPTQETQYF.

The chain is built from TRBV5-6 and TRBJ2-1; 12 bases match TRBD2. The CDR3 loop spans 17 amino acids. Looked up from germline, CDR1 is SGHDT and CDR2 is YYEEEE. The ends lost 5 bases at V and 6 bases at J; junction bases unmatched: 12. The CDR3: CASRYELAGGGVNEQFF. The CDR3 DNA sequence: TGTGCCAGCAGGTACGAACTAGCGGGAGGAGGAGTCAATGAGCAGTTCTTC.

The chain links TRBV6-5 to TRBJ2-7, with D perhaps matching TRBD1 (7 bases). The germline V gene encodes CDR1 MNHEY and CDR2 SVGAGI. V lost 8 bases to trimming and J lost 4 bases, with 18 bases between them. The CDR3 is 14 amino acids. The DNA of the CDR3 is TGTGCCAGCTTGAGCGCACAGGGGAGGTACGAGCAGTACTTC. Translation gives CASLSAQGRYEQYF.

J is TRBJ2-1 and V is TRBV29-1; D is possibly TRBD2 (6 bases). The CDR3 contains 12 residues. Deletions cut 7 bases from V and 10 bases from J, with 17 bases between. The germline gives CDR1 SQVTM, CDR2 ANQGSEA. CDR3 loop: CSARIAAGEQFF. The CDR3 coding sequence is TGCAGCGCACGCATAGCGGCAGGCGAGCAGTTCTTC.

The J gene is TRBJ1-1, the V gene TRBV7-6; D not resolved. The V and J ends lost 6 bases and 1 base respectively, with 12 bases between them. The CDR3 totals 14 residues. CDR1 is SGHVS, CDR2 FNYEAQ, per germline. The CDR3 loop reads CASSARIGNTEAFF. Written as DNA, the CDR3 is TGTGCCAGCAGTGCTCGGATTGGGAACACTGAAGCTTTCTTT. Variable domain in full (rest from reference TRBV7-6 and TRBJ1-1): GAGVSQSPRYKVTKRGQDVALRCDPISGHVSLYWYRQALGQGPEFLTYFNYEAQQDKSGLPNDRFSAERPEGSISTLTIQRTEQRDSAMYRCASSARIGNTEAFFGQGTRLTVV.

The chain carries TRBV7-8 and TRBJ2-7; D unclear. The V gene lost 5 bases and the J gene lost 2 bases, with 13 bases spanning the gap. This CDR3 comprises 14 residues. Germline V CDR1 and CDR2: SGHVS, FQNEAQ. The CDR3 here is CASSAMDGPYEQYF. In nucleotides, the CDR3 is TGTGCCAGCAGCGCCATGGACGGACCCTACGAGCAGTACTTC.

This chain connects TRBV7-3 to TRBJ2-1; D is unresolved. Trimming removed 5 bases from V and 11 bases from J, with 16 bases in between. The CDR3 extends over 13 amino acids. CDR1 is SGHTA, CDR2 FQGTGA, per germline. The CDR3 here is CASSRKAAGKQFF. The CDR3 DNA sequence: TGTGCCAGCAGCCGAAAGGCGGCTGGCAAGCAGTTCTTC.

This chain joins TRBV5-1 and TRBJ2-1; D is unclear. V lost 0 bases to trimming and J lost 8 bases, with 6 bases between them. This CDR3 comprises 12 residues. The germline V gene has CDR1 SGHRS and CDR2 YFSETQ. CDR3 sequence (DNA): TGCGCCAGCAGCTTGGTCGGCGATGAGCAGTTCTTC. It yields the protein CASSLVGDEQFF.

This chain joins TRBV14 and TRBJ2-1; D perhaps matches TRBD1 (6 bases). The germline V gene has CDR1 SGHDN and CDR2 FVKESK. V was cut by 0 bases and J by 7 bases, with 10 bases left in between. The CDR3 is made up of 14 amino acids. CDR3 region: CASSQEGGWNEQFF. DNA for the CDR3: TGTGCCAGCAGCCAAGAAGGGGGATGGAATGAGCAGTTCTTC.

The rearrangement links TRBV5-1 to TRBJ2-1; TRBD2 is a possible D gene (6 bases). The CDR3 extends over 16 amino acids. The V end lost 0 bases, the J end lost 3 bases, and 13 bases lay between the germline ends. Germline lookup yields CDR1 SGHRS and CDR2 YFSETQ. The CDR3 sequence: CASSLARDWDYNEQFF. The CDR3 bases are TGCGCCAGCAGCTTGGCCCGGGACTGGGACTACAATGAGCAGTTCTTC.

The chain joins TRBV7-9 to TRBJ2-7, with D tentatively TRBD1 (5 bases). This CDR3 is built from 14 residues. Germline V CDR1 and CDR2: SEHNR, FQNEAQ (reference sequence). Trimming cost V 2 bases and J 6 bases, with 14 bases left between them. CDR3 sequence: CASSLQGSLSEQYF. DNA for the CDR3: TGTGCCAGCAGCTTACAGGGAAGCCTTTCCGAGCAGTACTTC.